This TCR beta chain is drawn from a study of blood T cell repertoires in COVID-19. Across the study: The analysed material was cDNA or gDNA that came from T cells, B-cell-depleted T cells, or PBMCs.

Study processing details: Estimates of nucleated cell counts were drawn from the amplification of reference gene primers. Some clones are missing from TCRdb's copy, which holds only in-frame ones; the method was immunoSEQ multiplex PCR. That table supplies the V and J calls and clone size; D and trimming were determined from the DNA. The sample lists 250,000 to 350,000 clones; over 75% were seen once. This clone has a handful of counts. The V end lost 0 bases, the J end lost 0 bases, and 6 bases lay between the germline ends. Looked up from germline, CDR1 is LGHNA and CDR2 is YSLEER. The CDR3 consists of 16 residues.

The V gene is TRBV4-3, the J gene TRBJ2-6; D gene ambiguous. This clonotype was obtained from a woman in her 30s who had recovered from COVID-19. Sequenced input: PBMCs or T cells enriched from blood (not recorded which). CDR3 in amino acids: CASSQDLGSGANVLTF. Here the CDR3 DNA reads TGCGCCAGCAGCCAAGATCTCGGCTCTGGGGCCAACGTCCTGACTTTC.